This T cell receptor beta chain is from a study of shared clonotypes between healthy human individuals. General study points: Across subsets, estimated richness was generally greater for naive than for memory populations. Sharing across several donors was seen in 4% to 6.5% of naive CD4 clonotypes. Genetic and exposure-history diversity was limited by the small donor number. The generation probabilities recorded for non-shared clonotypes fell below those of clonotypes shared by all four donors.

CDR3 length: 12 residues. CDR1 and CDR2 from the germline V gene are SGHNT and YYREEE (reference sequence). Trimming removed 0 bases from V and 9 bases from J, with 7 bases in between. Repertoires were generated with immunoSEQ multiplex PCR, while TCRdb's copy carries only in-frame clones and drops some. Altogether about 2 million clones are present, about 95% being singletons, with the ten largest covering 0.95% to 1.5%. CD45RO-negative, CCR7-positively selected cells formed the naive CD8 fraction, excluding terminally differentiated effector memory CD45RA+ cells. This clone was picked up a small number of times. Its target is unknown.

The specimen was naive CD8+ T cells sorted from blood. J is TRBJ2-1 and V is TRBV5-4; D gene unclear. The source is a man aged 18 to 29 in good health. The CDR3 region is CASSLAGTEQFF. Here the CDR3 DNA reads TGTGCCAGCAGCTTGGCCGGAACTGAGCAGTTCTTC.